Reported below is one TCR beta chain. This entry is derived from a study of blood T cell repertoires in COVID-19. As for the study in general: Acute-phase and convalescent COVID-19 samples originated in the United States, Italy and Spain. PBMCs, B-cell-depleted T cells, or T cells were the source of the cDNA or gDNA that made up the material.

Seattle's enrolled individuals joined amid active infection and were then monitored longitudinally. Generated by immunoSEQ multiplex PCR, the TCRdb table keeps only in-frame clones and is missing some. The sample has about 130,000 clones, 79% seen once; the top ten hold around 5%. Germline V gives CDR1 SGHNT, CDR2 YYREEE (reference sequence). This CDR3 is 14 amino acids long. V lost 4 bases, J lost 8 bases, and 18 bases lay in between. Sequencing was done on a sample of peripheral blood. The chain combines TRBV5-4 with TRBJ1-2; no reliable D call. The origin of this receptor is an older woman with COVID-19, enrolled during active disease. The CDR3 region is CASSSTEVLRGYTF. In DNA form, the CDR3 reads TGTGCCAGCAGCAGTACGGAAGTTCTGAGGGGCTACACCTTC.